These T cell receptor beta chains were read from a single sample in a study of cytomegalovirus exposure and HLA in healthy donors. Measured with immunoSEQ multiplex PCR; TCRdb has only the in-frame clones, and not every one. In the table there are roughly 100,000 clones, about an eighth of which are singletons. Input material: PBMCs. Every receptor here comes from a man aged 40-49 years in good health and CMV-seropositive. CDR3s include the opening cysteine and the closing phenylalanine or tryptophan. D genes are given only for firm matches. Not every row has a clone size; where given, it reads once, few, many or a size class.

TGTGCCAGCAGCACAGGGACAGGGCAAGAGACCCAGTACTTC	CASSTGTGQETQYF	-	TRBD1	TRBV7-7	TRBJ2-5
TGTGCCAGCTCACCGGTCAGTCGAATTACAGATACGCAGTATTTT	CASSPVSRITDTQYF	-	-	TRBV18	TRBJ2-3
TGTGCCAGCAGCTCTTGGGGGGAGCGGCCTAAGGGGGAGCAGTTCTTC	CASSSWGERPKGEQFF	-	-	TRBV7-2	TRBJ2-1
TGTGCCAGCAGCCCGGGGGACGGCGGAAACACCATATATTTT	CASSPGDGGNTIYF	-	-	TRBV9	TRBJ1-3
TGTGCCACCAGCAGAGGAGGTAGCGGGAGGGGGGCAGATACGCAGTATTTT	CATSRGGSGRGADTQYF	-	TRBD2	TRBV15	TRBJ2-3
TGTGCCTGGAGTGTATATGAGGTGGAAGAGACCCAGTACTTC	CAWSVYEVEETQYF	few	-	TRBV30	TRBJ2-5
TGTGCCTGGGCACCCGGGACAGGGGGCGGCTATGGCTACACCTTC	CAWAPGTGGGYGYTF	few	TRBD1	TRBV30	TRBJ1-2
TGTGCCAGCAGTTTCCCCGGGAGTCAAGGAAATGAGCAGTTCTTC	CASSFPGSQGNEQFF	few	-	TRBV28	TRBJ2-1
TGTGCCAGCAGCCAAGATGGCCAGGCGAACATTCAGTACTTC	CASSQDGQANIQYF	few	-	TRBV4-2	TRBJ2-4
TGTGCCGGAGGGACGGACGTAGAGCCCCAGCATTTT	CAGGTDVEPQHF	-	-	TRBV30	TRBJ1-5
TGTGCCAGCAGCCCAAGGGGGACAGAGAACACCGGGGAGCTGTTTTTT	CASSPRGTENTGELFF	-	TRBD1	TRBV9	TRBJ2-2
TGTGCCAGCAGCCAAGATCCCGGGACAGCACCCTACGAGCAGTACTTC	CASSQDPGTAPYEQYF	-	TRBD1	TRBV4-2	TRBJ2-7
TGTGCCAGCAGCTCCCCGGACAGGGGGGGCTCCTACGAGCAGTACTTC	CASSSPDRGGSYEQYF	few	TRBD1	TRBV7-2	TRBJ2-7
TGTGCCAGCAGCCCCTTGAGGACAGGGGGAGAGTACGAGCAGTACTTC	CASSPLRTGGEYEQYF	-	TRBD1	TRBV9	TRBJ2-7
TGTGCCACCCCGGGACTAGCGATCGACGAGCAGTACTTC	CATPGLAIDEQYF	-	TRBD2	TRBV6-1	TRBJ2-7